Presented here are 4 T cell receptor beta chains from one specimen sequenced in a study of tumor-infiltrating lymphocytes in primary liver carcinoma. With a constant-region primer, TCR beta cDNA was made from around 520 ng of total RNA. Each TCR beta library was derived from three nested multiplex PCR rounds that employed slightly modified ARM-PCR. The first two PCR rounds used TRBV1-TRBV30 forward primers with a C-beta reverse primer, nine to ten cycles each. TCRdb reanalysed the multiplex PCR reads using MiXCR and keeps one entry per CDR3 protein. The sample records over 100,000 distinct CDR3 sequences, under 70% being singletons. Co-extracted RNA and DNA came from about 19-30 mg of unsorted bulk tissue. What was sequenced was tumor-adjacent normal liver tissue. The receptors were sampled from a woman in her sixties or seventies with primary liver carcinoma and hepatitis B virus infection.

This clonotype has a single count. A read error may account for a junction end that differs from germline. The rearrangement links TRBV11-2 to TRBJ1-6; D uncertain. Germline V gene sequence: CDR1 SGHAT, CDR2 FQNNGV. This CDR3 has 13 residues. The DNA of the CDR3 is TGCGCCAGCAGCTTAGAGCTGTGTTCACCCCTCCACTTT. Residues: CASSLELCSPLHF.

This clonotype was observed once. Since the CDR3 does not end with the conserved phenylalanine or tryptophan, this likely comes from a read error. The limits of the CDR3 on the DNA are not certain, so only TCRdb's listed CDR3 is given. CDR3 sequence: CASSPRLLYEQCL. The chain recombines TRBV4-2 with TRBJ2-7. Germline lookup yields CDR1 LGHNA and CDR2 YNFKEQ. The CDR3 totals 13 residues, both ends included.

Concerning this clonotype itself: The junction and the germline gene differ at one end; a read error may be behind it. The gene calls are TRBV10-3 and TRBJ1-1, with TRBD1 identical over 7 bases. This CDR3 comprises 14 residues. Germline loops: CDR1 ENHRY, CDR2 SYGVKD. CDR3 loop: CAISEEGANTEAFF. The CDR3 DNA is TGTGCCATCAGTGAGGAGGGGGCCAACACTGAAGCTTTCTTC.

In the case of this clonotype: A read error is possible here, since a much larger clone lies one base away. The V call is TRBV7-9, the J call TRBJ1-6; D gene unclear. Trimming stripped 3 bases from V and 3 bases from J, with 12 bases between. The CDR3 runs to 16 residues. The germline V gene encodes CDR1 SEHNR and CDR2 FQNEAQ (reference sequence). In DNA, the CDR3 is TGTGCCAGCAGCTTGTTACATGAATACTATAATTCACCCCTCCACTTT. Residues: CASSLLHEYYNSPLHF.